Included here is one TCR beta chain sequence, with context. This receptor's antigen is unknown. Base qualities are not at hand, and no much larger clone is one base apart. PBMCs were isolated by Ficoll-Paque density gradient centrifugation. The data originate from a study of T-cell memory formation after mild COVID-19 (dated by TCRdb to the early 2020s). Study-wide context: Most TCR sequence clusters were specific to one of the two donors. Longitudinal TCRalpha and TCRbeta repertoire sequencing tracked T-cell clones expanding and contracting after mild COVID-19 in a couple of donors. The cohort comprised two young, previously healthy adult volunteers, one female and one male. Broad study findings and their caveats: Only two mild cases were covered by the study, and larger cohorts that include severe cases with pre-infection samples were considered necessary. SARS-CoV-2 specificity of the second-wave clones peaking on day 37 was not confirmed. Some responding clones were found in pre-infection memory, which suggests that pre-existing cross-reactive memory T cells took part in the SARS-CoV-2 response. Clones contracting from day 15 to 85 had balanced CD4/CD8 phenotypes, while a second wave expanding from day 15 to 37 was biased towards CD4+. Contracting CD4+ clones appeared mostly in the CM and EM memory subsets, whereas CD8+ clones were enriched in EMRA.

The data were produced on an Illumina NovaSeq 6000. TCRalpha and TCRbeta cDNA libraries were constructed by 5'RACE with constant-segment primers, with sample barcodes and unique molecular identifiers being introduced. Trizol reagent was used to extract RNA from every sample. Libraries were amplified in two PCR steps, with a second sample barcode and Illumina TruSeq adapters added in the second step. Sequencing of the libraries was done on an Illumina NovaSeq, producing 2 x 150 bp paired-end reads. The paper's data handling went like this. With migec v1.2.7, reads were demultiplexed and then collapsed into UMI-guided consensus sequences. Using mixcr v2.1.11, UMI consensuses were aligned to TRA and TRB V and J templates and then assembled into clonotypes. Expanded or contracted clonotypes were those called significant by both edgeR and NoisET, with noise models trained on biological replicates. For edgeR calls, the thresholds were a false discovery rate-adjusted p below 0.01 and a log2 fold-change of 1. As an exploratory analysis of dynamics, max-normalized trajectories of the 1000 most abundant clonotypes were examined by PCA with hierarchical clustering. Separately sequenced CD4+ and CD8+ repertoires were used to assign the CD4 or CD8 phenotype of responding clones. TCRdb took the public reads, trimmed them with fastp at Q25, ran MiXCR for clone calling and kept in-frame beta chains. Duplicate CDR3 protein sequences are folded into a single record with the most common DNA and genes. TCRdb, not the original authors, processed these V and J calls. The sample table holds over 450,000 distinct CDR3 sequences, of which roughly 20% were seen once. Around 13% of the sample is taken by the ten largest.

The CDR3 covers 14 residues, taking in both the cysteine and the phenylalanine. CDR3 DNA is the only sequence kept; it has 42 bases, read in frame from the first base. Looking up the germline V gene yields CDR1 SGHDN and CDR2 FVKESK. Deletion took 0 bases off V and 4 bases off J, with a span of 7 bases between the germline ends. This clonotype was obtained from an adult woman who had mild COVID-19 (a few samples of this study predate the infection). The sample titles of this study are shuffled in the database, so cell type and time point are left out; the donor was told from shared clones. The chain is assembled from TRBV14 and TRBJ2-1; the D segment cannot be called with confidence. Material: PBMCs or a T cell subset sorted from them (not recorded which). In nucleotides, the sequence is TGTGCCAGCAGCCAAGATTCCCTTTACAATGAGCAGTTCTTC. This sequence encodes CASSQDSLYNEQFF.